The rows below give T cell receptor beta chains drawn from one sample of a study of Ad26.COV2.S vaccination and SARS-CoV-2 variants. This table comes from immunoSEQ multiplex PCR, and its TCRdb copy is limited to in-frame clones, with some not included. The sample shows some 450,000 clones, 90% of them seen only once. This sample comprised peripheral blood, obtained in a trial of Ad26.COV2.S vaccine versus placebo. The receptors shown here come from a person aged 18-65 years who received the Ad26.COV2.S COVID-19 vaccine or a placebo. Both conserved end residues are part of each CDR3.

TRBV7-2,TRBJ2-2,CASSRDPWDTGELFF
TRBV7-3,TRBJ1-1,CASSLEGGPSEAFF
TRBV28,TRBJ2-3,CASSSPDRAVDTQYF
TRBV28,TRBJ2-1,CASSSLPFEQFF
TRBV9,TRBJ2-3,CASSVGLADTDTQYF
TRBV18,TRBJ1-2,CASSPGRLDGYTF
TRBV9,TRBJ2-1,CASSVLAESYNEQFF
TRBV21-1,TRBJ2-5,CASSSQQGPDVETQYF
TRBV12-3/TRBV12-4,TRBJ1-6,CASSDGSYSPLHF
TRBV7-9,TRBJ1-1,CASSFTMGDTEAFF
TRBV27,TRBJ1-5,CASSPWTDNQPQHF
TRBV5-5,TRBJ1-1,CASSLGQMNTEAFF
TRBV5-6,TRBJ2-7,CASSLGLSNPVYEQYF
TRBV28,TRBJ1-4,CASSFHNRAKNEKLFF
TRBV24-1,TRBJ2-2,CATSTNVGAGELFF
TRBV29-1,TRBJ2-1,CSVGAWGLYNEQFF
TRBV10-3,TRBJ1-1,CAIAPTGLTEAFF
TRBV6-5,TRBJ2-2,CASEDREAGELFF
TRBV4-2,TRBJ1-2,CASSQEAGQYYGYTF
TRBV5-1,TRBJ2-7,CASSPILAYEQYF
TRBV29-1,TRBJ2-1,CSVSDRTEFF
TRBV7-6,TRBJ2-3,CASRLGGAMAADTQYF
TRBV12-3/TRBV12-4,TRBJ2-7,CASSLVQSYEQYF
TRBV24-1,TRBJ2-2,CATSPLAGDLTGELFF
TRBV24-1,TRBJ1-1,CATSRTGYEDEAFF
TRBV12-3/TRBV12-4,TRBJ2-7,CASSLEDYEQYF
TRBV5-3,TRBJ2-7,CARSPGREQYF
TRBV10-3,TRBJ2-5,CAISEYSPGTAKETQYF